This T cell receptor (beta chain) was retrieved from a study of cytomegalovirus exposure and HLA in healthy donors (dated by TCRdb to about 2017). Study-level background: The roughly 700 repertoires of the first cohort and the roughly 120 validation repertoires were produced on the same platform, according to a later analysis. The study aimed to test whether signatures of past pathogen exposure could be identified by cataloging public T cell receptors. A separate validation cohort of 90 to 150 different subjects was used in addition to the approximately 670-subject first cohort. To predict cytomegalovirus infection status, the study combined high-throughput TCR immunosequencing, statistical association of individual TCRs with disease status, and machine learning. Study-wide findings and limitations: In vitro tests confirmed that a few of the cytomegalovirus-associated TCR beta chains recognize cytomegalovirus antigens. Most TCR sequences were observed very rarely across donors, whereas some public TCRs were present in many individuals. A later analysis had no HLA typing for the validation cohort, so co-occurrence there was scored across all 110 or so repertoires. Cytomegalovirus status was reported to be diagnosed by the classifier with high specificity and sensitivity in both the original and validation cohorts. The authors suggested that the approach could potentially be generalized to other disease states and immunological phenotypes. A total of fewer than 200 TCR beta chains were listed by the study as associated with cytomegalovirus. Of the cluster scores, roughly 95% were above 0 in a later analysis, which found that TCRs clustered in the first cohort also tended to co-occur in the roughly 130 validation repertoires.

Separate from the approximately 700-subject first cohort, the validation cohort of around 130 subjects was the group to which the donors belonged. Cut back by 5 bases and 3 bases, the V and J ends lie 16 bases apart. The CDR3, from cysteine to phenylalanine, totals 15 residues. Only CDR3 DNA is held: 45 bases, read in frame from base 1. Based on the germline V gene, the CDR1 and CDR2 sequences are MNHEY and SVGAGI. About this clone itself: There is no known antigen for this receptor. Base-call qualities are not available, and no considerably larger clone is one nucleotide away.

Libraries were constructed by the immunoSEQ multiplex PCR assay. In the original analysis: A statistical classification framework was developed to diagnose cytomegalovirus status using the catalog of TCR beta chain sequences. Imported from immuneACCESS, the table was reduced by TCRdb to in-frame sequences with V and J called. These copies leave out some clones; in studies compared against another copy, an unresolved V gene accounts for under half, and the cause of the remainder is not known. The V and J calls and clone size are taken from that table; D and trimming were inferred from the DNA. The sample table shows some 78,000 clones, and almost 97% are seen once. The top ten constitute roughly 1.6% of the sample.

The receptor was isolated from a man younger than 30 in good health and CMV-seropositive. This chain joins TRBV6-5 to TRBJ2-5, with a weak D call of TRBD2 (7 bases match). Sequenced sample: PBMCs. The DNA sequence is given as TGTGCCAGCAGTAACAGGGAGGGTCTGAAAGAGACCCAGTACTTC. The translation is CASSNREGLKETQYF.